The T cell receptor (beta chain) under discussion was sequenced for a study of technical replicates of blood from several donors. The data were produced by immunoSEQ multiplex PCR, yet TCRdb's version contains in-frame clones alone and is incomplete. The sample consists of tens of thousands of clones, roughly 95% of them appearing once. The CDR3 runs 16 residues. Germline CDR1 is LGHNA and CDR2 is YSLEER. With V trimmed by 2 bases and J by 13 bases, 11 bases remained unmatched. The sequenced sample was PBMCs. This TCR was sampled from a human donor in good health. Some clones in this sample may be carry-over from other donors' samples. This chain uses TRBV4-3 with TRBJ1-6; 10 bases are a match to TRBD1. As DNA, the CDR3 is TGCGCCAGCAGCCAACTTCCGGGACAGGGGTCGGTTCCCCTCCACTTT. This translates into CASSQLPGQGSVPLHF.